A selection of T cell receptor beta chains follows, all from one sample in a study of blood T cells in healthy people across ages. From the 5' RACE reads, TCRdb called clonotypes with MiXCR, one entry per CDR3 protein. The sample includes about 1,500,000 distinct CDR3 sequences, roughly 28% of them seen just once. Sequenced material: blood. The receptors derive from a woman aged 30 to 39 in good health. Both conserved end residues are part of each CDR3. Each record gives: clone size, J gene, V gene, D gene, CDR3 DNA, CDR3 protein. The D gene is left open where the match is weak. Not every row has a clone size; where given, it reads once, few, many or a size class.

clone size: few; J gene: TRBJ2-2; V gene: TRBV29-1; D gene: TRBD1; CDR3 DNA: TGCAGCGTGGGGGACAGAGACACCGGGGAGCTGTTTTTT; CDR3 protein: CSVGDRDTGELFF
clone size: .; J gene: TRBJ1-4; V gene: TRBV7-9; D gene: TRBD1; CDR3 DNA: TGTGCCAGCAGTACATCGGGACAGGGGAATGAAAGACTGTTTTTT; CDR3 protein: CASSTSGQGNERLFF
clone size: few; J gene: TRBJ1-5; V gene: TRBV12-3/TRBV12-4; D gene: .; CDR3 DNA: TGTGCCAGCAGTTTACTCTTCGCGGAGCAGCCCCAGCATTTT; CDR3 protein: CASSLLFAEQPQHF
clone size: .; J gene: TRBJ2-2; V gene: TRBV9; D gene: TRBD1; CDR3 DNA: TGTGCCAGCAGCGTAGAGTGGGACAGGGGGACCGGGGAGCTGTTTTTT; CDR3 protein: CASSVEWDRGTGELFF
clone size: many; J gene: TRBJ2-1; V gene: TRBV7-2; D gene: TRBD2; CDR3 DNA: TGTGCCAGCAGCCGAGGTTTGACTAGCGGGAGTTCGGGTGAGCAGTTCTTC; CDR3 protein: CASSRGLTSGSSGEQFF
clone size: few; J gene: TRBJ2-6; V gene: TRBV5-1; D gene: .; CDR3 DNA: TGCGCCAGCAGCTCCGGGGCCCGCAGCTCCGGGGCCAACGTCCTGACTTTC; CDR3 protein: CASSSGARSSGANVLTF
clone size: many; J gene: TRBJ2-1; V gene: TRBV29-1; D gene: TRBD2; CDR3 DNA: TGCAGCGCCCTAATTCGGCCTAGCGGTTACAATGAGCAGTTCTTC; CDR3 protein: CSALIRPSGYNEQFF
clone size: .; J gene: TRBJ2-7; V gene: TRBV12-3/TRBV12-4; D gene: TRBD2; CDR3 DNA: TGTGCCAGCGGCCTGCATGCGGGGGGCTCCTACGAGCAGTACTTC; CDR3 protein: CASGLHAGGSYEQYF
clone size: few; J gene: TRBJ2-1; V gene: TRBV6-6; D gene: .; CDR3 DNA: TGTGCCAGCATCCCGGGCGGGGCGGCTTCAGATGAGCAGTTCTTC; CDR3 protein: CASIPGGAASDEQFF
clone size: many; J gene: TRBJ2-1; V gene: TRBV7-2; D gene: .; CDR3 DNA: TGTGCCAGCAGCTTCCTCCCCGGGCGGGGACCCTACAATGAGCAGTTCTTC; CDR3 protein: CASSFLPGRGPYNEQFF
clone size: .; J gene: TRBJ2-2; V gene: TRBV6-2/TRBV6-3; D gene: .; CDR3 DNA: TGTGCCAGCAGTTACTCGCCCGCAACCGGGGAGCTGTTTTTT; CDR3 protein: CASSYSPATGELFF
clone size: many; J gene: TRBJ2-7; V gene: TRBV29-1; D gene: .; CDR3 DNA: TGCAGCGTTGAAGGGGGCGGAGCAGGCAACGAGCAGTACTTC; CDR3 protein: CSVEGGGAGNEQYF
clone size: few; J gene: TRBJ2-1; V gene: TRBV9; D gene: .; CDR3 DNA: TGTGCCAGCAGCGTAGCTCTTCAGAGTGATGAGCAGTTCTTC; CDR3 protein: CASSVALQSDEQFF
clone size: .; J gene: TRBJ2-7; V gene: TRBV5-1; D gene: TRBD1; CDR3 DNA: TGCGCCAGCAGCCGGACAGGGGAGGCCTACGGGCAGTACTTC; CDR3 protein: CASSRTGEAYGQYF
clone size: .; J gene: TRBJ2-1; V gene: TRBV3-1; D gene: TRBD1; CDR3 DNA: TGTGCCAGCAACCCCGAGGAAGGAAGGGGGCGTGAGCAGTTCTTC; CDR3 protein: CASNPEEGRGREQFF
clone size: .; J gene: TRBJ1-2; V gene: TRBV7-9; D gene: .; CDR3 DNA: TGTGCCAGCAGCTTGGACGGCTCGATGGGCTACACCTTC; CDR3 protein: CASSLDGSMGYTF
clone size: few; J gene: TRBJ2-5; V gene: TRBV5-1; D gene: TRBD2; CDR3 DNA: TGCGCCAGCAGCTTGGTAGCGGGGGTGCTTCAAGAGACCCAGTACTTC; CDR3 protein: CASSLVAGVLQETQYF
clone size: .; J gene: TRBJ2-7; V gene: TRBV28; D gene: .; CDR3 DNA: TGTGCCAGCAGTCGACAACAGGGAAGCTCCTACGAGCAGTACTTC; CDR3 protein: CASSRQQGSSYEQYF
clone size: .; J gene: TRBJ2-2; V gene: TRBV6-1; D gene: .; CDR3 DNA: TGTGCCAGCAGCCCCGGGGTTAGCTTTAGAGACACCGGGGAGCTGTTTTTT; CDR3 protein: CASSPGVSFRDTGELFF
clone size: few; J gene: TRBJ1-2; V gene: TRBV30; D gene: .; CDR3 DNA: TGTGCCTGGAGTAGGGTCACCGGTAACTATGGCTACACCTTC; CDR3 protein: CAWSRVTGNYGYTF